One and the same sample provided the 10 T cell receptor beta chains below, sequenced in a study of long-term antiretroviral therapy in people with HIV. At survey level, the immunoSEQ assay was run in its v3.0 version. Repertoires were generated with immunoSEQ multiplex PCR, while TCRdb's copy carries only in-frame clones and drops some. The sample holds 15,000 to 20,000 clones, about four fifths seen once. Sequencing used unsorted PBMCs, obtained 0.6 years after starting antiretroviral therapy. These receptors originate from a woman between 18 and 29 years old with HIV.

This clone occurred once. The chain recombines TRBV6-5 with TRBJ1-2; 9 bases align to TRBD1. Trimming removed 0 bases from V and 1 base from J; junction bases left unmatched: 0. The germline gives CDR1 MNHEY, CDR2 SVGAGI. The CDR3 length is 15 residues. CDR3: CASSYSTGGNYGYTF. Written as DNA, the CDR3 is TGTGCCAGCAGTTACTCGACAGGGGGTAACTATGGCTACACCTTC.

The chain employs TRBV2 and TRBJ1-2; TRBD1 matches at 9 bases. Trimming took 5 bases from V and 4 from J; bases not matched to a gene: 5. There are 14 residues in the CDR3. Germline V gene sequence: CDR1 SNHLY, CDR2 FYNNEI. CDR3 in DNA: TGTGCCAGCAGTCAGGGACAGGGTGGCTATGGCTACACCTTC. Encoded protein: CASSQGQGGYGYTF.

The chain uses TRBV6-5 and TRBJ1-2, with D unresolved. The ends were cut back, 4 bases at V and 8 bases at J, with 14 bases in the middle. The germline V gene encodes CDR1 MNHEY and CDR2 SVGAGI. This CDR3 comprises 13 residues. This chain's CDR3 is CASSSSHAGGYTF. The CDR3 nucleotides are TGTGCCAGCAGTTCCTCACACGCAGGAGGCTACACCTTC.

J is TRBJ2-5 and V is TRBV11-2; D is perhaps TRBD2 (5 bases). V lost 5 bases to trimming and J lost 5 bases, with 15 bases between them. CDR1 and CDR2 (germline): SGHAT, FQNNGV. The CDR3 contains 14 residues. The CDR3 region has the DNA TGTGCCAGCAGCCCGTTAAGGGAGTCCGAGACCCAGTACTTC. Translated, it gives CASSPLRESETQYF.

This clone is deemed medium-sized. This sequence joins TRBV14 and TRBJ1-1; D might be TRBD1 (6 bases). Germline-derived CDR1 and CDR2 are SGHDN and FVKESK. This CDR3 has 15 residues. V dropped 1 base and J dropped 3 bases, with 12 bases sitting between them. CDR3 in DNA: TGTGCCAGCAGCCAAGTAGCGGGGGCGGACACTGAAGCTTTCTTT. Translation gives CASSQVAGADTEAFF. The full variable domain, rest sourced from reference TRBV14 and TRBJ1-1, is EAGVTQFPSHSVIEKGQTVTLRCDPISGHDNLYWYRRVMGKEIKFLLHFVKESKQDESGMPNNRFLAERTGGTYSTLKVQPAELEDSGVYFCASSQVAGADTEAFFGQGTRLTVV.

This clone was detected only once. The V gene is TRBV28, the J gene TRBJ2-1; 12 positions match TRBD2. The CDR3 consists of 16 residues. The ends lost 5 bases at V and 9 bases at J; junction bases unmatched: 11. Germline CDR1 is MDHEN and CDR2 is SYDVKM. CDR3: CASSPGLAGTLGEQFF. The CDR3 DNA reads as TGTGCCAGCAGTCCCGGACTAGCGGGAACCCTAGGTGAGCAGTTCTTC. Full variable domain (outside the CDR3, taken from reference TRBV28 and TRBJ2-1): DVKVTQSSRYLVKRTGEKVFLECVQDMDHENMFWYRQDPGLGLRLIYFSYDVKMKEKGDIPEGYSVSREKKERFSLILESASTNQTSMYLCASSPGLAGTLGEQFFGPGTRLTVL.

The chain couples TRBV9 to TRBJ2-1, with D unclear. This CDR3 has 13 residues. Germline CDR1 SGDLS, CDR2 YYNGEE. Trimming shortened V by 0 bases and J by 9 bases, and 10 bases separated the two germline ends. The CDR3 is CASSVATGAEQFF. The CDR3 nucleotides are TGTGCCAGCAGCGTAGCTACCGGTGCTGAGCAGTTCTTC.

The chain employs TRBV11-3 and TRBJ2-7; TRBD2 aligns across 7 bases. The trim removed 5 bases at V and 2 bases at J, leaving 9 bases unmatched. This CDR3 is 15 amino acids long. Per germline, CDR1 SGHNT and CDR2 YENEEA. CDR3: CASSQEASGAYEQYF. The CDR3 bases are TGTGCCAGCAGCCAAGAGGCTAGCGGAGCCTACGAGCAGTACTTC.

The gene calls are TRBV6-5 and TRBJ1-2; 8 nucleotides agree with TRBD1. Trimming took 0 bases from V and 7 from J; bases not matched to a gene: 7. CDR3 length equals 15 residues. Germline V CDR1 and CDR2: MNHEY, SVGAGI. The CDR3 spells CASSYSGRGQGGYTF. The CDR3 DNA reads as TGTGCCAGCAGTTACTCGGGCAGGGGGCAGGGTGGCTACACCTTC.

The CDR3 protein is CASSRFTGNTIYF. The CDR3 bases are TGTGCCAGCAGCAGGTTCACTGGAAACACCATATATTTT. The chain is built from TRBV7-3 and TRBJ1-3; no clear D gene. The CDR3 loop spans 13 amino acids. CDR1 is SGHTA and CDR2 is FQGTGA in the germline V gene. Trimming pared 5 bases from V and 2 bases from J, leaving 7 bases between.